This is a list of T cell receptor beta chains from one sample in a study of sequential checkpoint blockade in melanoma. TCRdb's table, derived via immunoSEQ multiplex PCR, lists solely in-frame clones and lacks some. The sample includes roughly 16,000 clones, 67% of them seen just once. The source was CD8+ T cells sorted from blood (inferred from file names), collected from a patient given nivolumab and ipilimumab in sequence. Receptors originate from a human donor with melanoma. Both conserved end residues are part of each CDR3. Each record gives: V gene, J gene, clone size, D gene, CDR3 DNA, CDR3 protein. A D gene is named only where the DNA matches it firmly. Clone size, where shown, is once, few, many, or a class for clones that have expanded.

TRBV7-6	TRBJ2-3	once	NA	TGTGCCAGCAGCTTAGGATTAGGGGCAGATACGCAGTATTTT	CASSLGLGADTQYF
TRBV19	TRBJ2-3	NA	TRBD2	TGTGCCGCGGGGGGCGACTGGACGCAGTATTTT	CAAGGDWTQYF
TRBV6-5	TRBJ1-1	NA	NA	TGTGCCACCCGGACTGTGAACACTGAAGCTTTCTTT	CATRTVNTEAFF
TRBV19	TRBJ1-2	hyperexpanded	TRBD1	TGTGCCAGCTCGGGACAGGGTCTGCATGGCTACACCTTC	CASSGQGLHGYTF
TRBV9	TRBJ1-1	NA	NA	TGTGCCAGCAGCCTGACAGACAACACTGAAGCTTTCTTT	CASSLTDNTEAFF
TRBV7-8	TRBJ2-1	NA	NA	TGTGCCAGCAGCCCACAGGTTGGGTCCTACAATGAGCAGTTCTTC	CASSPQVGSYNEQFF
TRBV7-7	TRBJ2-2	NA	TRBD2	TGTGCCAGCAGCTTAAACCAAGCCGGGACTAGCGACACCGGGGAGCTGTTTTTT	CASSLNQAGTSDTGELFF
TRBV4-2	TRBJ1-3	NA	NA	TGTGCCAGCAGCCAAGATTCTATAACCATTTCGGGAAACACCATATATTTT	CASSQDSITISGNTIYF
TRBV16	TRBJ2-7	NA	NA	TGTGCCAGCAGCCAATCGCCCGCCAGGCAGTACTTC	CASSQSPARQYF
TRBV7-2	TRBJ2-1	NA	TRBD1	TGTGCCAGCAGCGCCCGGGACAGGGGCAATGAGCAGTTCTTC	CASSARDRGNEQFF
TRBV2	TRBJ2-1	NA	NA	TGTGCCAGCAGTGATCCGGCCAGGACTACCTACAATGAGCAGTTCTTC	CASSDPARTTYNEQFF
TRBV9	TRBJ2-4	NA	NA	TGTGCCAGCAGCCCCCCGGTAAAAAACATTCAGTACTTC	CASSPPVKNIQYF
TRBV19	TRBJ2-1	NA	TRBD2	TGTGCCAGTAGTATAGTTAGCGGGGGGGCAAATGAGCAGTTCTTC	CASSIVSGGANEQFF
TRBV28	TRBJ2-2	NA	TRBD1	TGTGCCAGCAGTCCTGGAGGACAGGGGGTAACCGGGGAGCTGTTTTTT	CASSPGGQGVTGELFF
TRBV9	TRBJ2-1	NA	NA	TGTGCCAGCAGCGTAGGGTTAGCTTTGAATGAGCAGTTCTTC	CASSVGLALNEQFF
TRBV9	TRBJ2-3	NA	NA	TGTGCCAGCAGCCATACATTCCTTCACAGGGAAGGGGGCACAGATACGCAGTATTTT	CASSHTFLHREGGTDTQYF
TRBV7-9	TRBJ1-5	few	NA	TGTGCCAGCAGCTTGCCGGGTCAGCCCCAGCATTTT	CASSLPGQPQHF
TRBV27	TRBJ1-2	NA	TRBD1	TGTGCCAGCAGACCGGGACAGGCAGGCTATGGCTACACCTTC	CASRPGQAGYGYTF
TRBV9	TRBJ1-1	NA	NA	TGTGCCAGCAGACCATCGGACAGTTATCACACTGAAGCTTTCTTT	CASRPSDSYHTEAFF
TRBV6-5	TRBJ1-2	once	NA	TGTGCCAGCAGTTATTTAGGGGATGGCTACACCTTC	CASSYLGDGYTF
TRBV2	TRBJ2-2	NA	NA	TGTGCCAGCAGGGAAACAGGGTTCACCGGGGAGCTGTTTTTT	CASRETGFTGELFF
TRBV7-8	TRBJ2-5	few	TRBD2	TGTGCCAGCAGCCCCCGATGGACTAGCGGGGCCGTTTACTTC	CASSPRWTSGAVYF
TRBV19	TRBJ1-1	NA	NA	TGTGCCAGTAACTTCCCCTATGGTACCACTGAAGCTTTCTTT	CASNFPYGTTEAFF
TRBV9	TRBJ2-3	NA	NA	TGTGCCAGCAGCGTAGTAAAGGGGGGGATCACAGATACGCAGTATTTT	CASSVVKGGITDTQYF
TRBV5-1	TRBJ1-1	few	NA	TGCGCCAGCAGCTTGGGGGGGGGTAGGGCTTTCTTT	CASSLGGGRAFF
TRBV29-1	TRBJ2-7	few	NA	TGCAGCGTGCTCGGGTTCTCCTACGAGCAGTACTTC	CSVLGFSYEQYF
TRBV19	TRBJ1-4	hyperexpanded	NA	TGTGCCAGTAAACCGGGACTAAATTCCAATGAAAAACTGTTTTTT	CASKPGLNSNEKLFF
TRBV5-1	TRBJ1-1	few	TRBD1	TGCGCCAGCAGCTTGGGGGACAGTATCATGAACACTGAAGCTTTCTTT	CASSLGDSIMNTEAFF
TRBV9	TRBJ2-4	NA	NA	TGTGCCAGCAGCGTAGGTGACAGGGAGGTCTTCAATCAGTACTTC	CASSVGDREVFNQYF
TRBV2	TRBJ1-4	NA	NA	TGTGCCAGCCGGGGAAAACTGTTTTTT	CASRGKLFF
TRBV19	TRBJ1-1	few	NA	TGTGCCAGTAGTTCTGTTGAAGCTTTCTTT	CASSSVEAFF
TRBV9	TRBJ1-4	NA	TRBD1	TGTGCCAGCAGCTCCCAGGGGGCGGCGGAAAAACTGTTTTTT	CASSSQGAAEKLFF
TRBV5-1	TRBJ2-2	few	NA	TGCGCCAGCAGCGTCAGCTCCTACAGGCCCAACACCGGGGAGCTGTTTTTT	CASSVSSYRPNTGELFF
TRBV5-6	TRBJ2-7	NA	NA	TGTGCCAGCAGCTTGGGGGGGGACGAGAGGCAGTACTTC	CASSLGGDERQYF